This T cell receptor beta chain appears in the sequencing data of a study of identical twins. Unique molecular identifiers were present on the cDNA, which also gained a universal primer site by template switching. TCRdb ran MiXCR on the 5' RACE reads and lists one entry per CDR3 protein. The table includes 1.5 million to 2 million distinct CDR3 sequences, around a third detected once. Concerning this clonotype: Its antigen remains unknown.

CDR1 and CDR2 from the germline V gene are SGHAT and FQNNGV. The V and J ends lost 1 base and 4 bases, in that order; junction bases with no gene match: 15. CDR3 length equals 19 residues. Study results and caveats: Out-of-frame alpha sequences shared between twins exhibited an excess of low generation probability. Diverse VJ usage suggested most zero-insertion clonotypes were not invariant T cells.

The clonotype comes from a newborn girl in good health. The sequencing input was cord blood. The rearrangement joins TRBV11-2 to TRBJ2-2, with 7 bases identical to TRBD2. The chain's CDR3 is CASSLALGGRASSTGELFF. In nucleotides, the CDR3 is TGTGCCAGCAGCTTAGCCCTAGGAGGGAGGGCCTCGAGCACCGGGGAGCTGTTTTTT.